This T cell receptor (beta chain) was profiled in a study of blood T cell repertoires in COVID-19. Sequenced by immunoSEQ multiplex PCR; TCRdb stores in-frame clones only, minus some. The sample has some 120,000 clones, 82% seen once; the top ten hold 7% to 9.5%. The material sequenced was peripheral blood. The receptor was isolated from a man in his 70s with acute or convalescent COVID-19.

The CDR3 DNA sequence: TGTGCCAGCAGCTTGGACAGGGAAGGTAATGAGCAGTTCTTC. This encodes CASSLDREGNEQFF. The chain recombines TRBV7-9 with TRBJ2-1, with TRBD1 matching over 8 bases. The trim removed 3 bases at V and 7 bases at J, leaving 5 bases unmatched. The germline gives CDR1 SEHNR, CDR2 FQNEAQ (reference sequence). The CDR3 runs 14 residues. The variable domain in full, completed from reference TRBV7-9 and TRBJ2-1, reads DTGVSQNPRHKITKRGQNVTFRCDPISEHNRLYWYRQTLGQGPEFLTYFQNEAQLEKSRLLSDRFSAERPKGSFSTLEIQRTEQGDSAMYLCASSLDREGNEQFFGPGTRLTVL.